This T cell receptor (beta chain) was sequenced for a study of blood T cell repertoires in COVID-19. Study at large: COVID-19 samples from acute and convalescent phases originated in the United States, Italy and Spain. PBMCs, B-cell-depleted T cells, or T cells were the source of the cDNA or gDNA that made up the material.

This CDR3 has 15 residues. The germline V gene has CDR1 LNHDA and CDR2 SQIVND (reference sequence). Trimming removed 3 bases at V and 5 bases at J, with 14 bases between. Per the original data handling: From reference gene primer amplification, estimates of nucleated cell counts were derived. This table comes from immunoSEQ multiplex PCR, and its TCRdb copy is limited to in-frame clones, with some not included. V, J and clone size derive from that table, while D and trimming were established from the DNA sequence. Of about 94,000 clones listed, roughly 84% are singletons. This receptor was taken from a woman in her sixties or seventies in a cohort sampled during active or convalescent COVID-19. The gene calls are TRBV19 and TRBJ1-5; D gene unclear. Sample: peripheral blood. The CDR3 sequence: CASSIRATGDQPQHF. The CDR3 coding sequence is TGTGCCAGTAGTATCCGGGCCACCGGGGATCAGCCCCAGCATTTT.